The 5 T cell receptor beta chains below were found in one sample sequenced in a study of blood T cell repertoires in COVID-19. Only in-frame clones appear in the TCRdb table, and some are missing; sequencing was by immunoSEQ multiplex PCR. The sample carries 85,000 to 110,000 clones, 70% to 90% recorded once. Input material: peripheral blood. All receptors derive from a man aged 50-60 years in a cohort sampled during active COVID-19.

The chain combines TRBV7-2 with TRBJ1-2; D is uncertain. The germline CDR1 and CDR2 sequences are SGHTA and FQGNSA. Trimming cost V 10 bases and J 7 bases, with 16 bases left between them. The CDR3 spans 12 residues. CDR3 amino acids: CATPESRSGYTF. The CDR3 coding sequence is TGTGCCACCCCCGAAAGTAGATCTGGCTACACCTTC.

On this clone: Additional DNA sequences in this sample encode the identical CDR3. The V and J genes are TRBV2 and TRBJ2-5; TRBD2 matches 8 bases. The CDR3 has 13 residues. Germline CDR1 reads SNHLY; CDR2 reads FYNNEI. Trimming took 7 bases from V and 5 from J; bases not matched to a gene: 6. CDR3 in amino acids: CASNGGAGETQYF. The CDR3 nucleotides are TGTGCCAGCAACGGGGGGGCTGGTGAGACCCAGTACTTC. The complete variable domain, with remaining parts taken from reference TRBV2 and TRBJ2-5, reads EPEVTQTPSHQVTQMGQEVILRCVPISNHLYFYWYRQILGQKVEFLVSFYNNEISEKSEIFDDQFSVERPDGSNFTLKIRSTKLEDSAMYFCASNGGAGETQYFGPGTRLLVL.

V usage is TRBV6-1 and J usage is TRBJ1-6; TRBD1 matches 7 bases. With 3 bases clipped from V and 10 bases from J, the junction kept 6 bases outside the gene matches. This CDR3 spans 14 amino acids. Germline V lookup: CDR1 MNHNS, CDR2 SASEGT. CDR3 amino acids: CASSEYRGASPLHF. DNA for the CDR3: TGTGCCAGCAGTGAGTACAGGGGAGCCTCACCCCTCCACTTT.

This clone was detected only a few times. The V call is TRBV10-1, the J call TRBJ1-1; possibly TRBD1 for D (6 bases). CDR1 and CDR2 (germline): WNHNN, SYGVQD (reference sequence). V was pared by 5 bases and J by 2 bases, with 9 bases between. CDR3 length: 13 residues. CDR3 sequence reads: CASSNRVNTEAFF. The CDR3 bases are TGCGCCAGCAGTAACAGGGTCAACACTGAAGCTTTCTTT.

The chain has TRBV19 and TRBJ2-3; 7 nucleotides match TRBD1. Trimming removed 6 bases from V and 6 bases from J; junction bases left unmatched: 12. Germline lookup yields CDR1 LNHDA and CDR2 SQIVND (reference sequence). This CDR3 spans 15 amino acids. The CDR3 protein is CASRTGTAVTDTQYF. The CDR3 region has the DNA TGTGCCAGTAGAACAGGGACAGCAGTTACGGATACGCAGTATTTT.